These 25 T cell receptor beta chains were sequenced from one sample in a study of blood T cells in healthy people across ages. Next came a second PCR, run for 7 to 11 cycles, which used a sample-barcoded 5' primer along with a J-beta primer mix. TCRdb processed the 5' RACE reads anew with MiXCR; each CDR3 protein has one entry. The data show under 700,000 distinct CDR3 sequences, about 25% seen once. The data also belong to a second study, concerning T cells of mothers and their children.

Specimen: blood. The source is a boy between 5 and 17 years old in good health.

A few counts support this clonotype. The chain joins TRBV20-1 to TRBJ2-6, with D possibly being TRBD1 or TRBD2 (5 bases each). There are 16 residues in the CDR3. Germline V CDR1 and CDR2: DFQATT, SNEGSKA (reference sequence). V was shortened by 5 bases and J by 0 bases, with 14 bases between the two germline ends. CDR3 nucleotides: TGCAGTGCTCGAGGGACGGAAACCTCTGGGGCCAACGTCCTGACTTTC. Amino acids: CSARGTETSGANVLTF.

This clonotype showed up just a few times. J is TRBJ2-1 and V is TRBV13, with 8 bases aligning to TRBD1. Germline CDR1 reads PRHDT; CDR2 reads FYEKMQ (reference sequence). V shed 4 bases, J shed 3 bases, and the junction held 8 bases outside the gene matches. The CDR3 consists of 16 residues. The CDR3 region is CASSSQTGTGYNEQFF. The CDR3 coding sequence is TGTGCCAGCAGCTCACAAACCGGGACAGGCTACAATGAGCAGTTCTTC.

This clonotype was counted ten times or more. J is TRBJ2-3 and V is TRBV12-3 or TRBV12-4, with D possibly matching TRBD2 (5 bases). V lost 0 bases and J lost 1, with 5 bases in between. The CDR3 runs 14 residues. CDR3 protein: CASSLASGTDTQYF. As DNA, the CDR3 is TGTGCCAGCAGTTTAGCTAGCGGCACAGATACGCAGTATTTT.

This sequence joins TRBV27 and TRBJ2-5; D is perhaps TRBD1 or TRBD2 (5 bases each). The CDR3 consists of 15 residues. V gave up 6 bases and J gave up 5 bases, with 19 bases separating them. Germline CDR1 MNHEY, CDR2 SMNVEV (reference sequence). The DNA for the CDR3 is TGTGCCAGCAGCGTCGACGGGGCAGAAAGGGAGACCCAGTACTTC. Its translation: CASSVDGAERETQYF.

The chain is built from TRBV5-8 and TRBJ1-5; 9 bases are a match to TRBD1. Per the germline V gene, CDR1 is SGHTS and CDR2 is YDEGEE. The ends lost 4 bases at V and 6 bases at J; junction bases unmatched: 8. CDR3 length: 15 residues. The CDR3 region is CASSRVGTGLQPQHF. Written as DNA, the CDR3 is TGTGCCAGCAGCCGAGTCGGGACAGGGCTTCAGCCCCAGCATTTT.

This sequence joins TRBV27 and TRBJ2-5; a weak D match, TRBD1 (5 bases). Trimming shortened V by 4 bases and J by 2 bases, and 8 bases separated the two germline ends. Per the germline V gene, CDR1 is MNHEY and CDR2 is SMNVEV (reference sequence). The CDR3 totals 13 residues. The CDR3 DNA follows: TGTGCCAGCAGTTCAGGGATGCAAGAGACCCAGTACTTC. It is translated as CASSSGMQETQYF.

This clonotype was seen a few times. DNA of the CDR3: TGTGCCAGCAGCCCGGGGACTAGCACCTACAATGAGCAGTTCTTC. This codes for CASSPGTSTYNEQFF. The chain couples TRBV9 to TRBJ2-1, with TRBD2 identical over 9 bases. The CDR3 runs 15 residues. V dropped 4 bases and J dropped 2; count of bases not matched to a gene: 4. CDR1 SGDLS and CDR2 YYNGEE come from the germline V gene.

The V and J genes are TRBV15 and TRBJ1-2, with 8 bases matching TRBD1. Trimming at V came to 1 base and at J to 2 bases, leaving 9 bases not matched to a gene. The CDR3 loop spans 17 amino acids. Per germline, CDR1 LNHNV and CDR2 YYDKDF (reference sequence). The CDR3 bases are TGTGCCACCAGCAGAGTTGTTCGGTACAGGGGGAACTATGGCTACACCTTC. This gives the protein CATSRVVRYRGNYGYTF. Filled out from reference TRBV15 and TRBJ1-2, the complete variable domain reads DAMVIQNPRYQVTQFGKPVTLSCSQTLNHNVMYWYQQKSSQAPKLLFHYYDKDFNNEADTPDNFQSRRPNTSFCFLDIRSPGLGDTAMYLCATSRVVRYRGNYGYTFGSGTRLTVV.

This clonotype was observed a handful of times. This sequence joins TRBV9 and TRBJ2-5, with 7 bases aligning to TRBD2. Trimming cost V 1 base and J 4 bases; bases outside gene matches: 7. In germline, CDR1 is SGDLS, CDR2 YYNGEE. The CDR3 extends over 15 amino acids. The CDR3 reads CASSVQAGARETQYF. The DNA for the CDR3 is TGTGCCAGCAGCGTACAGGCGGGAGCGAGAGAGACCCAGTACTTC. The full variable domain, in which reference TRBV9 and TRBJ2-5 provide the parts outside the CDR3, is DSGVTQTPKHLITATGQRVTLRCSPRSGDLSVYWYQQSLDQGLQFLIQYYNGEERAKGNILERFSAQQFPDLHSELNLSSLELGDSALYFCASSVQAGARETQYFGPGTRLLVL.

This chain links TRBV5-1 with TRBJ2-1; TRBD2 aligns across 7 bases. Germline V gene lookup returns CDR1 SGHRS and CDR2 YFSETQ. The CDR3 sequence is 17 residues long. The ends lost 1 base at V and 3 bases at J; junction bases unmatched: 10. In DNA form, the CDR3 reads TGCGCCAGCAGCTTGAGTGGGTCGGGAGGAAGCTACAATGAGCAGTTCTTC. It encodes CASSLSGSGGSYNEQFF.

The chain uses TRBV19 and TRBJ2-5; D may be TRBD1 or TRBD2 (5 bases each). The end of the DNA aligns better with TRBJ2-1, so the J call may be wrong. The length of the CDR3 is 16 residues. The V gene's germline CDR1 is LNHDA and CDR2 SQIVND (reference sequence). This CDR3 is CASSLSQWGSINEQFF. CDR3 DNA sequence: TGTGCCAGTAGTCTTTCCCAGTGGGGGTCTATCAATGAGCAGTTCTTC.

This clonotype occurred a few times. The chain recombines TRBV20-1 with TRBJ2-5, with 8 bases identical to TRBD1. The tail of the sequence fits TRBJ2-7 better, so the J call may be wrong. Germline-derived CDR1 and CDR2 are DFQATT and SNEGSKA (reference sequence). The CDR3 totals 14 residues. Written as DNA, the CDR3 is TGCAGTGCTAGCCTCACAGGGGGCTCCTACGAGCAGTACTTC. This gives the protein CSASLTGGSYEQYF.

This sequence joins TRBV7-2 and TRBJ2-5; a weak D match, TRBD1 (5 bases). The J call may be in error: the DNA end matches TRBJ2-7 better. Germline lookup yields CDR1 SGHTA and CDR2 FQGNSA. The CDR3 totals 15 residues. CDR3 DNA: TGTGCCAGCAGCTTCCCGGACATAGCCTCCTACGAGCAGTACTTC. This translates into CASSFPDIASYEQYF.

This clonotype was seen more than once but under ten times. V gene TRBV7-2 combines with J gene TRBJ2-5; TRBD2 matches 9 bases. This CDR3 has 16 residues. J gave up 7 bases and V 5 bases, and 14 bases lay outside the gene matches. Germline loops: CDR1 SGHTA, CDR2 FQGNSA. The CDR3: CASSPPEVAGAGTQYF. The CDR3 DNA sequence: TGTGCCAGCAGCCCCCCCGAAGTAGCGGGGGCTGGGACCCAGTACTTC.

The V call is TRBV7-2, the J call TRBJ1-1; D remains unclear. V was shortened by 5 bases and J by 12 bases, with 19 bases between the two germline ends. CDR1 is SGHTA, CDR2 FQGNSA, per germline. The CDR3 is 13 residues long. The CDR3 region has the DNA TGTGCCAGCAGCCCCTCAGGACCCGAAGGGACTTTCTTT. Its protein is CASSPSGPEGTFF.

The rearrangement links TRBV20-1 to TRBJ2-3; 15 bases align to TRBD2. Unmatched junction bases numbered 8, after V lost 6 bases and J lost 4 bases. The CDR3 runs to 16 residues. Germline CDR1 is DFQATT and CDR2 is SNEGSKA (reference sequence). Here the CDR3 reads CSAYRTSGRAADTQYF. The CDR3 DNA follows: TGCAGTGCCTACAGGACTAGCGGGAGGGCCGCAGATACGCAGTATTTT.

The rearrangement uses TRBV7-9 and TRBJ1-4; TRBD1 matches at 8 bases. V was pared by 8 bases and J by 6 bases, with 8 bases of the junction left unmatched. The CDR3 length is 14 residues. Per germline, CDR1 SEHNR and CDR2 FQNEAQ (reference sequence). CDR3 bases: TGTGCCAGCTGCCTGGGGACAGGTGATGAAAAACTGTTTTTT. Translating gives CASCLGTGDEKLFF.

CDR3 nucleotide sequence: TGCAGCGTTGCTAGGAGCACCGGGGAGCTGTTTTTT. This sequence encodes CSVARSTGELFF. The rearrangement joins TRBV29-1 to TRBJ2-2; no clear D. V lost 4 bases and J lost 4, with 7 bases in between. This CDR3 has 12 residues. Germline V lookup: CDR1 SQVTM, CDR2 ANQGSEA.

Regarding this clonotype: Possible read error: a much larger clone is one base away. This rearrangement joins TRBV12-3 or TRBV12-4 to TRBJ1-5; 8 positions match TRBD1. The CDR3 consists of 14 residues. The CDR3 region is CAISQDRVDQPQHF. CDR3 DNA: TGTGCCATCAGTCAGGACAGGGTCGATCAGCCCCAGCATTTT.

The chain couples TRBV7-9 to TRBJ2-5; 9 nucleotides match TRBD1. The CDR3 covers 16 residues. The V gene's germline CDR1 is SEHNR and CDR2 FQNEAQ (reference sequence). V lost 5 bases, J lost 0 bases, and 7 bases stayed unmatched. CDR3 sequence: CASSPGTGLYQETQYF. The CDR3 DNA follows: TGTGCCAGCAGCCCTGGGACAGGGCTTTACCAAGAGACCCAGTACTTC.

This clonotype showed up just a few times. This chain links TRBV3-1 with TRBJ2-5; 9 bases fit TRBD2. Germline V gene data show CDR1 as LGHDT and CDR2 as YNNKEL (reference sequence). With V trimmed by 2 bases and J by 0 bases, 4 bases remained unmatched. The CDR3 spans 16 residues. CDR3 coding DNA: TGTGCCAGCAGCCAAACGGTAGCGGGAGACCAAGAGACCCAGTACTTC. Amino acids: CASSQTVAGDQETQYF.

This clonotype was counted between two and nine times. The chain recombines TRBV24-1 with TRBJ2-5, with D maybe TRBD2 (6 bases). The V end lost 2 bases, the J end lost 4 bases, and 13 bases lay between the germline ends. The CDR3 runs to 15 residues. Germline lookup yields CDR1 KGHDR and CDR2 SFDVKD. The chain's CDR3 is CATSDSGLTRETQYF. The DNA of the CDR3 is TGTGCCACCAGTGATTCGGGACTGACTCGAGAGACCCAGTACTTC.

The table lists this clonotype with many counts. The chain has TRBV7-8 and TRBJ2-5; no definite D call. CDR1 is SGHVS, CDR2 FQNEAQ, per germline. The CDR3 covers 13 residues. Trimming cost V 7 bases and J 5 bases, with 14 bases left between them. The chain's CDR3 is CASNFARKETQYF. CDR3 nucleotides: TGTGCCAGCAACTTTGCTAGGAAGGAGACCCAGTACTTC.

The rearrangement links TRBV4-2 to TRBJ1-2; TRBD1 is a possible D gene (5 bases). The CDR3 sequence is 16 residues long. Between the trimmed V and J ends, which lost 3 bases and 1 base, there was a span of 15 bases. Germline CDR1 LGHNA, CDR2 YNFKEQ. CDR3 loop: CASSQGRGDLNYGYTF. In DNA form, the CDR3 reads TGTGCCAGCAGCCAGGGCCGAGGGGACCTTAACTATGGCTACACCTTC.

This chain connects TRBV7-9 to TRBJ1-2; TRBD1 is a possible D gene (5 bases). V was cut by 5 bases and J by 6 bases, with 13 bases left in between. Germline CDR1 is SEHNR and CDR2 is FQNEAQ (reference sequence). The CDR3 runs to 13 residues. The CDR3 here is CASSPGGGNGYTF. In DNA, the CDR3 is TGTGCCAGCAGCCCGGGTGGGGGGAATGGCTACACCTTC.